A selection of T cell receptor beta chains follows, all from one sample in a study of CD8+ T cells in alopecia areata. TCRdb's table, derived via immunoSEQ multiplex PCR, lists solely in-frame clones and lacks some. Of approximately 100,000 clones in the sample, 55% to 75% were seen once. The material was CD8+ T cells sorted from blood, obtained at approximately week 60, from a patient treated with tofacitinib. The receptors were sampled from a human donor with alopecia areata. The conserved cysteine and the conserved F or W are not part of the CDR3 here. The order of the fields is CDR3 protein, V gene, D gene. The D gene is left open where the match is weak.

CDR3aa: ASSQAENQPQH; v_gene: TRBV4-1; d_gene: NA
CDR3aa: ASSLARGDNEQF; v_gene: TRBV7-8; d_gene: NA
CDR3aa: ASSLRTGGYSDGYT; v_gene: TRBV5-1; d_gene: TRBD1
CDR3aa: ASSYSRDSGNTIY; v_gene: TRBV6-5; d_gene: NA
CDR3aa: ASSLLAGTTYEQY; v_gene: TRBV4-1; d_gene: TRBD2
CDR3aa: ASSLKPGTGSPQH; v_gene: TRBV5-6; d_gene: TRBD1
CDR3aa: ASRNSGDRVGEQY; v_gene: TRBV2; d_gene: NA
CDR3aa: ASSQDTGPEETQY; v_gene: TRBV14; d_gene: NA
CDR3aa: ASSQEGQGGRPLH; v_gene: TRBV4-2; d_gene: TRBD1
CDR3aa: SVPGSGELF; v_gene: TRBV20-1; d_gene: NA
CDR3aa: ASNRAYEQY; v_gene: TRBV2; d_gene: NA
CDR3aa: AITDGGKSYNEQF; v_gene: TRBV2; d_gene: NA
CDR3aa: ASSLEQGMNTEAF; v_gene: TRBV11-1; d_gene: NA
CDR3aa: ASSPAVGTGQPQH; v_gene: TRBV7-9; d_gene: NA
CDR3aa: ASSFNRLAGSTGELF; v_gene: TRBV5-1; d_gene: TRBD2
CDR3aa: ASGPEGREAF; v_gene: TRBV12-5; d_gene: NA
CDR3aa: AWSRGSEQF; v_gene: TRBV30; d_gene: NA
CDR3aa: ASSLALAIAIAKNIQY; v_gene: TRBV5-4; d_gene: NA
CDR3aa: ASSTGQLNTEAF; v_gene: TRBV27; d_gene: NA
CDR3aa: ASSYSVGETQY; v_gene: TRBV6-6; d_gene: NA
CDR3aa: ASSQGIGLTSDTQY; v_gene: TRBV14; d_gene: NA
CDR3aa: ASSHPGETGELF; v_gene: TRBV6-6; d_gene: NA
CDR3aa: ASSQSGGHLY; v_gene: TRBV7-9; d_gene: NA
CDR3aa: ATSTRTGSWPEQY; v_gene: TRBV15; d_gene: TRBD1
CDR3aa: AISDLRQTNSPLH; v_gene: TRBV10-3; d_gene: NA
CDR3aa: ASSLDTSVYNSPLH; v_gene: TRBV5-6; d_gene: NA
CDR3aa: ASSLGRGLNTGELF; v_gene: TRBV5-6; d_gene: NA
CDR3aa: ASIGTWNEQF; v_gene: TRBV23-1; d_gene: NA
CDR3aa: ASSPRWGGGQPQH; v_gene: TRBV27; d_gene: NA
CDR3aa: AWSLTGGSTDTQY; v_gene: TRBV30; d_gene: TRBD1
CDR3aa: ASSVGQHNEQF; v_gene: TRBV9; d_gene: TRBD1
CDR3aa: ATWDRGLEQY; v_gene: TRBV30; d_gene: TRBD1
CDR3aa: ASSPGQANLGELF; v_gene: TRBV6-5; d_gene: TRBD1
CDR3aa: ASSLVRLLMNTEAF; v_gene: TRBV7-9; d_gene: NA
CDR3aa: ASSQPGTVPSPLH; v_gene: TRBV4-1; d_gene: NA
CDR3aa: ASSEFGNEQF; v_gene: TRBV7-9; d_gene: NA
CDR3aa: AWSVGGAGKTQY; v_gene: TRBV30; d_gene: NA
CDR3aa: AWSGGQENQPQH; v_gene: TRBV30; d_gene: TRBD1
CDR3aa: ASSFGGFPKVSYEQY; v_gene: TRBV27; d_gene: NA
CDR3aa: ASSVGDRGYEQY; v_gene: TRBV9; d_gene: TRBD1
CDR3aa: ASSSSGTPNSPLH; v_gene: TRBV13; d_gene: NA
CDR3aa: AWSTSADSSNQPQH; v_gene: TRBV30; d_gene: NA
CDR3aa: ASTSGGYNEQF; v_gene: TRBV11-2; d_gene: NA
CDR3aa: ASSMGGEQF; v_gene: TRBV19; d_gene: NA
CDR3aa: ASSLDISYNEQF; v_gene: TRBV5-1; d_gene: NA
CDR3aa: AWTGTAMSYEQY; v_gene: TRBV30; d_gene: TRBD1
CDR3aa: ASSLAGTGYEQY; v_gene: TRBV5-6; d_gene: TRBD1
CDR3aa: SVVGQGAGAGELF; v_gene: TRBV29-1; d_gene: TRBD1
CDR3aa: ATSRDKGIQVNTEAF; v_gene: TRBV15; d_gene: NA
CDR3aa: ASSAGQPHSTDTQY; v_gene: TRBV13; d_gene: NA
CDR3aa: ATQEEGYT; v_gene: TRBV6-1; d_gene: NA
CDR3aa: ASSLARGYGYT; v_gene: TRBV5-8; d_gene: NA
CDR3aa: ASSLGGSYEQY; v_gene: TRBV13; d_gene: NA
CDR3aa: ASSIDTEAF; v_gene: TRBV19; d_gene: NA
CDR3aa: ASSLGLGGQETQY; v_gene: TRBV7-2; d_gene: TRBD2
CDR3aa: SVEDGLKDSEAF; v_gene: TRBV29-1; d_gene: NA
CDR3aa: ASSSPGRATNEKLF; v_gene: TRBV7-9; d_gene: NA
CDR3aa: AWSRARRYTEAF; v_gene: TRBV30; d_gene: NA